Given below is one T cell receptor (beta chain) in context. Its antigen is unknown. Both 60 Vbeta primers and 13 Jbeta primers went into the PCR. Assay used: immunoSEQ multiplex PCR; TCRdb lists only in-frame clones, some missing. This repertoire shows approximately 97,000 clones, roughly two thirds found once; its top ten account for over 3%. The CDR3 totals 13 residues. Germline V gene data show CDR1 as SGHDN and CDR2 as FVKESK. Deletions cut 2 bases from V and 5 bases from J, with 9 bases between. The sample belongs to a study of cytomegalovirus exposure and HLA in healthy donors. Study-wide results and caveats: Earlier results showed most TCR beta V segments being productive about 87% or about 30% of the time. TRBV6-2, TRBV6-3 and some other V segments were unresolvable in 87-base-pair reads.

The sample consisted of PBMCs. This chain joins TRBV14 and TRBJ2-5; D not resolved. The receptor comes from a man aged 35 to 55 in good health and CMV-seronegative. The CDR3, as DNA: TGTGCCAGCAGCCAATACATTGTCGAGACCCAGTACTTC. Translating it yields CASSQYIVETQYF. Complete variable domain (other parts from reference TRBV14 and TRBJ2-5): EAGVTQFPSHSVIEKGQTVTLRCDPISGHDNLYWYRRVMGKEIKFLLHFVKESKQDESGMPNNRFLAERTGGTYSTLKVQPAELEDSGVYFCASSQYIVETQYFGPGTRLLVL.